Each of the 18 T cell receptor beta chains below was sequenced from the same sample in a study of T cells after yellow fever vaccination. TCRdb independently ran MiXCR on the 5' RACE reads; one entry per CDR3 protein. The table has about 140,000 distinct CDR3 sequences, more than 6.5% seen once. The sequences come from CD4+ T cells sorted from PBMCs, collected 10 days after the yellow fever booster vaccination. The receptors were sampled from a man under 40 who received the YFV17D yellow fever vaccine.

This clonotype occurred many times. CDR3 DNA: TGCGCCAGCAGCTCATTGACTAGCGGGCGGGCGGGGGAGCAGTTCTTC. Its translation: CASSSLTSGRAGEQFF. The rearrangement links TRBV5-1 to TRBJ2-1, with TRBD2 matching 10 bases. Looked up from germline, CDR1 is SGHRS and CDR2 is YFSETQ. The V and J ends lost 3 bases and 10 bases, in that order; junction bases with no gene match: 13. This CDR3 is 16 amino acids long.

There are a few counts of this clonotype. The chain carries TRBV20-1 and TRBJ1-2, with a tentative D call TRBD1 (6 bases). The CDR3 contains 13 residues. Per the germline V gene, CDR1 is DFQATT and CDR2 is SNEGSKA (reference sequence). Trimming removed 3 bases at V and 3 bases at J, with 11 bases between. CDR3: CSASIRTDYGYTF. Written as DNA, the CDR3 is TGCAGTGCTAGCATTCGGACAGACTATGGCTACACCTTC.

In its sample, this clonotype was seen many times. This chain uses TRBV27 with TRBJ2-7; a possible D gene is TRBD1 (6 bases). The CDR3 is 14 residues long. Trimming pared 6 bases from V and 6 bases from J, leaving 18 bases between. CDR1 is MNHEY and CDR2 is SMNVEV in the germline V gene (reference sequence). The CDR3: CASRIDGQRLEQYF. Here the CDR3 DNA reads TGTGCCAGCAGAATCGATGGACAGCGGCTCGAGCAGTACTTC.

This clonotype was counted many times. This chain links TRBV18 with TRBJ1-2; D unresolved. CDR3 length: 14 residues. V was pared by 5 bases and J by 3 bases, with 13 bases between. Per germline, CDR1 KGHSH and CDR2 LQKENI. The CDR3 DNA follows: TGTGCCAGCTCAGCAACCTTCCAGGACTATGGCTACACCTTC. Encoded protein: CASSATFQDYGYTF.

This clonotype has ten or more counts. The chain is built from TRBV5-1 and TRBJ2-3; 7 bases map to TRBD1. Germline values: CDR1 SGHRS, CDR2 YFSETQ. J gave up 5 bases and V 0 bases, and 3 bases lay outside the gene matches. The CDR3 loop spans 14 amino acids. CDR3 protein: CASSLARGLDTQYF. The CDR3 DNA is TGCGCCAGCAGCTTGGCTAGGGGGCTAGATACGCAGTATTTT.

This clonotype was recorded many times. CDR3 region: CAIAGLAGRDEQYF. CDR3 sequence (DNA): TGTGCCATCGCCGGACTAGCGGGAAGAGACGAGCAGTACTTC. The chain has TRBV10-3 and TRBJ2-7, with 12 bases identical to TRBD2. V trimming: 8 bases; J trimming: 5 bases; junction bases outside the gene matches: 7. This CDR3 has 14 amino acids. Per germline, CDR1 ENHRY and CDR2 SYGVKD.

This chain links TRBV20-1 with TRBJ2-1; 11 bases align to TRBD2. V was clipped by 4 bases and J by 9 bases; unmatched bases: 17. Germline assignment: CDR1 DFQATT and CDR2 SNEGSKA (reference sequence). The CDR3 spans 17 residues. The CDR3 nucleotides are TGCAGTGCTAACAGACTAGCGGGAAGAGGAGGAGATGGTGAGCAGTTCTTC. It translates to CSANRLAGRGGDGEQFF.

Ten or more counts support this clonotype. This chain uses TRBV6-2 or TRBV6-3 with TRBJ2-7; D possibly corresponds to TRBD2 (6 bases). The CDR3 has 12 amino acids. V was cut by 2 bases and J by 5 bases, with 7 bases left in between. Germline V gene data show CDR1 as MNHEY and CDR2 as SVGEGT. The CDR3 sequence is CASSYAGNEQYF. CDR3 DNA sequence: TGTGCCAGCAGTTACGCGGGGAACGAGCAGTACTTC.

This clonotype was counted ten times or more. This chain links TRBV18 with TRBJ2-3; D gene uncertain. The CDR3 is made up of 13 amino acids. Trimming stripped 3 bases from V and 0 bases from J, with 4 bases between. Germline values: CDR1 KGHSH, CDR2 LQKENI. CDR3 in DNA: TGTGCCAGCTCACCCGGCAGCACAGATACGCAGTATTTT. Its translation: CASSPGSTDTQYF.

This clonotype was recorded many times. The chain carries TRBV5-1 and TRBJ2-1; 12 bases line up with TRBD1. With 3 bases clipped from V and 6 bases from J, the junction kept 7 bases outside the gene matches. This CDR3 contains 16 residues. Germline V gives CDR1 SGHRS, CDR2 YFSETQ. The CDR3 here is CASSSSPGQGANEQFF. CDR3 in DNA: TGCGCCAGCAGCTCATCACCGGGACAGGGGGCCAATGAGCAGTTCTTC.

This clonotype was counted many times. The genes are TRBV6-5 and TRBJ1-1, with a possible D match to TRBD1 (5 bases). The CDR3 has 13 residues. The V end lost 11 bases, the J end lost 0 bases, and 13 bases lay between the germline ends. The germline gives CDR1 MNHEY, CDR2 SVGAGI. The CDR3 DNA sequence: TGTGCCTGCCGGACACACCTGAACACTGAAGCTTTCTTT. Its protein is CACRTHLNTEAFF.

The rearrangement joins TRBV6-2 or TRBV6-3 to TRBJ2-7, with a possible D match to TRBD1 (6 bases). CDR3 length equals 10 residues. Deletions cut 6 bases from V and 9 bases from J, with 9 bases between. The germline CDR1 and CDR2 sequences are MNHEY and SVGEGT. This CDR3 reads CASSYRAQYF. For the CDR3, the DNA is TGTGCCAGCAGCTACAGGGCGCAGTACTTC.

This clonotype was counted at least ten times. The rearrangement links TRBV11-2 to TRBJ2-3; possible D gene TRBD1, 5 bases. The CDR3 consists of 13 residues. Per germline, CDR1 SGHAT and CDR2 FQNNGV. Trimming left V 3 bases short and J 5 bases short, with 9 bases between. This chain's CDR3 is CASSLTVGDTQYF. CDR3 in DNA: TGTGCCAGCAGCTTGACAGTAGGAGATACGCAGTATTTT. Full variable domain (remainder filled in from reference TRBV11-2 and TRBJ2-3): EAGVAQSPRYKIIEKRQSVAFWCNPISGHATLYWYQQILGQGPKLLIQFQNNGVVDDSQLPKDRFSAERLKGVDSTLKIQPAKLEDSAVYLCASSLTVGDTQYFGPGTRLTVL.

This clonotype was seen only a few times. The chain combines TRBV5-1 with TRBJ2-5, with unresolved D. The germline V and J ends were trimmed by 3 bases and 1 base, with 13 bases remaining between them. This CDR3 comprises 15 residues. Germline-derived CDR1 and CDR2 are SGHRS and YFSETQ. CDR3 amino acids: CASSYSRGVQETQYF. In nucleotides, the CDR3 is TGCGCCAGCAGCTATAGTCGTGGAGTCCAAGAGACCCAGTACTTC. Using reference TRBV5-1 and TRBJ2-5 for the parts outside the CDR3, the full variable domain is KAGVTQTPRYLIKTRGQQVTLSCSPISGHRSVSWYQQTPGQGLQFLFEYFSETQRNKGNFPGRFSGRQFSNSRSEMNVSTLELGDSALYLCASSYSRGVQETQYFGPGTRLLVL.

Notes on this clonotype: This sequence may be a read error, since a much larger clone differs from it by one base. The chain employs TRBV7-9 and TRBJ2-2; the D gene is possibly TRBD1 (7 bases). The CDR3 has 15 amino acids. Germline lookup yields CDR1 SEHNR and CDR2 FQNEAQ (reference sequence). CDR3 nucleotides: TGTGCCAGCAGTTTCAGACAGGGAGGCACCGGGGAGCCGTTTTTT. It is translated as CASSFRQGGTGEPFF.

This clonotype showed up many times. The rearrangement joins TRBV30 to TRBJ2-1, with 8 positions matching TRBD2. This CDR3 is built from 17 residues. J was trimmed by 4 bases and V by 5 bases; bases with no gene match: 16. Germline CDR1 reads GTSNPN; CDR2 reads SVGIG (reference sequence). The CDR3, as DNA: TGTGCCTGGGAAGGAAGAACTAGCGGCGCCCGTTACAATGAGCAGTTCTTC. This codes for CAWEGRTSGARYNEQFF.

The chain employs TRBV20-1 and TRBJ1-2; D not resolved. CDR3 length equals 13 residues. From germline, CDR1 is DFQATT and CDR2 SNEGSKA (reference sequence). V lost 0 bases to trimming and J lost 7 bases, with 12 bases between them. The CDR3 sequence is CSARDAQVSGYTF. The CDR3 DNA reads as TGCAGTGCTAGAGATGCTCAGGTCTCTGGCTACACCTTC.

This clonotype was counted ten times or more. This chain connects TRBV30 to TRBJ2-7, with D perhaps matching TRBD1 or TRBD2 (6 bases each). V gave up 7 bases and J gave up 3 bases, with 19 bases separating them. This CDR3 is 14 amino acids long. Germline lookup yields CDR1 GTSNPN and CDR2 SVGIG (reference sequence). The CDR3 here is CAFTRDTLLYEQYF. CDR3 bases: TGTGCCTTCACGCGGGACACTCTACTCTACGAGCAGTACTTC.